This record covers a single T cell receptor beta chain. The sample comes from a study of blood T cell repertoires in COVID-19. Across the study: COVID-19 samples collected from the United States, Italy and Spain covered acute and convalescent phases. The cDNA or gDNA used as material had been derived from T cells, B-cell-depleted T cells, or PBMCs.

Trimming removed 5 bases from V and 5 bases from J; junction bases left unmatched: 7. The germline CDR1 and CDR2 sequences are LGHDT and YNNKEL (reference sequence). The CDR3 has 14 amino acids. As handled by the study authors: By means of reference gene primer amplification, nucleated cell counts were estimated. Repertoires were generated with immunoSEQ multiplex PCR, while TCRdb's copy carries only in-frame clones and drops some. V and J calls and clone size are those listed in that table; D and trimming were worked out from the DNA. The profile shows roughly 230,000 clones, about 86% of them singletons.

Sequencing used peripheral blood. The chain combines TRBV3-1 (or the pseudogene TRBV3-2) with TRBJ2-5, with 8 bases lining up with TRBD1. The TCR comes from a man between 35 and 55 years old with active or convalescent COVID-19. The CDR3 sequence is CASSSGTGVETQYF. CDR3 DNA: TGTGCCAGCAGCTCCGGGACAGGCGTTGAGACCCAGTACTTC.